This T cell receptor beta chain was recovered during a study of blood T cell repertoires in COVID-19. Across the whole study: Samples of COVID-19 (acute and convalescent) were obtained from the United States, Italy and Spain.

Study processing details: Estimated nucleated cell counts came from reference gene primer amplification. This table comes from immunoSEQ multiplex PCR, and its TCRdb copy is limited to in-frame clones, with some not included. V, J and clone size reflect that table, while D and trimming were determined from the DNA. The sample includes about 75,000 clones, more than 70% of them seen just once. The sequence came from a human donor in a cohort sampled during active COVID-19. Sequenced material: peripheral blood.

CDR3 amino acids: CASSFSRRSGGYEKLFF. Written as DNA, the CDR3 is TGTGCCAGCAGCTTTTCCCGCCGCAGCGGAGGGTATGAAAAACTGTTTTTT. This chain joins TRBV11-2 and TRBJ1-4; D unresolved. The germline V and J ends were trimmed by 3 bases and 6 bases, with 20 bases remaining between them. CDR1 SGHAT and CDR2 FQNNGV come from the germline V gene. The CDR3 length is 17 residues.